Listed below are T cell receptor beta chains from one sample, sequenced in a study of glioma-infiltrating T cells. Via MiXCR, TCRdb re-called the multiplex PCR reads, giving one row per CDR3 protein. The sample lists 110,000 or so distinct CDR3 sequences, about 25% occurring once. Sequenced material: glioma tissue, nonneoplastic brain tissue, or PBMCs (not recorded which). These receptors came from a human donor with low-grade glioma or glioblastoma, undergoing nonglioma brain surgery, or in good health (not recorded which). The CDR3 runs from the conserved cysteine through the conserved F or W. D genes are given only for firm matches. Clone sizes are given selectively: once, few, many, or a class where the clone is expanded.

d_call clone_size j_call v_call cdr3_aa cdr3_nt
NA NA TRBJ1-1 TRBV7-2 CASSLQGWKPEAFF TGTGCCAGCAGCTTACAGGGATGGAAACCTGAAGCTTTCTTT
NA many TRBJ2-3 TRBV6-5 CASSYLGADTQYF TGTGCCAGCAGTTACCTGGGCGCAGATACGCAGTATTTT
TRBD2 many TRBJ2-5 TRBV4-3 CASSQTSGGGETQYF TGCGCCAGCAGCCAAACTAGCGGGGGCGGGGAGACCCAGTACTTC
TRBD2 many TRBJ2-2 TRBV7-3 CASSLTSGQNTGELFF TGTGCCAGCAGCTTGACTAGCGGGCAGAACACCGGGGAGCTGTTTTTT
NA once TRBJ2-5 TRBV4-1 CASSHAGRVAQETQYF TGCGCCAGCAGCCATGCTGGCAGGGTGGCTCAAGAGACCCAGTACTTC
TRBD1 few TRBJ1-3 TRBV4-1 CASQDKLGTAGNTIYF TGCGCCAGCCAAGATAAACTCGGGACAGCTGGAAACACCATATATTTT
TRBD1 many TRBJ1-1 TRBV28 CASSRPGGAGLKAFF TGTGCCAGCAGTCGACCAGGGGGCGCAGGCCTGAAAGCTTTCTTT
NA NA TRBJ2-7 TRBV29-1 CSVEGLQAGQYEQYF TGCAGCGTTGAAGGGTTACAAGCCGGCCAATACGAGCAGTACTTC
TRBD1 many TRBJ1-2 TRBV7-2 CASSLDRGPYGYTF TGTGCCAGCAGCTTGGACAGGGGGCCCTATGGCTACACCTTC
NA few TRBJ1-1 TRBV13 CASSLSTEAFF TGTGCCAGCAGCTTAAGTACTGAAGCTTTCTTT
NA NA TRBJ2-1 TRBV28 CASRLRAYTYNVQFF TGTGCCAGCCGTTTACGCGCGTACACCTACAATGTTCAGTTCTTC
NA NA TRBJ2-3 TRBV12-3/TRBV12-4 CASSLAEGPSTDTQYF TGTGCCAGCAGTTTGGCCGAGGGCCCTAGCACAGATACGCAGTATTTT
NA many TRBJ2-7 TRBV20-1 CSARDLFYEQYF TGCAGTGCTAGAGATCTATTTTACGAGCAGTACTTC
TRBD1 NA TRBJ2-7 TRBV6-6 CASTPGQGLDEQYF TGTGCCAGCACGCCGGGACAGGGGTTGGACGAGCAGTACTTC
TRBD1 many TRBJ1-5 TRBV20-1 CSASQGASSNQPQHF TGCAGTGCTTCACAGGGGGCGAGTAGCAATCAGCCCCAGCATTTT
TRBD2 many TRBJ2-7 TRBV7-2 CASSLVSAGGAYEQYF TGTGCCAGCAGCTTAGTATCGGCGGGAGGTGCCTACGAGCAGTACTTC
NA many TRBJ2-1 TRBV4-3 CASSQDDIGASYNEQFF TGCGCCAGCAGCCAAGACGACATAGGGGCCTCCTACAATGAGCAGTTCTTC
NA many TRBJ1-1 TRBV4-3 CASSQEAAMNTEAFF TGCGCCAGCAGCCAAGAAGCCGCTATGAACACTGAAGCTTTCTTT
TRBD2 many TRBJ2-2 TRBV7-2 CASRPGGRATGELFF TGTGCCAGCAGACCGGGCGGGAGGGCGACCGGGGAGCTGTTTTTT
TRBD1 many TRBJ2-1 TRBV5-1 CASSFAGTGYNEQFF TGCGCCAGCAGCTTTGCCGGGACAGGGTACAATGAGCAGTTCTTC
NA many TRBJ1-2 TRBV25-1 CASLGPRGVGYGYTF TGTGCCAGCTTGGGGCCGAGGGGGGTAGGCTATGGCTACACCTTC
NA NA TRBJ1-4 TRBV12-3/TRBV12-4 CASNTRGLRSLNEKLFF TGTGCCAGCAACACTCGCGGGCTCCGATCGCTTAATGAAAAACTGTTTTTT
NA NA TRBJ2-3 TRBV11-2 CASTPFASGSTDTQYF TGTGCCAGCACCCCTTTTGCCAGCGGAAGCACAGATACGCAGTATTTT
NA many TRBJ2-1 TRBV18 CASSPDSYNEQFF TGTGCCAGCAGCCCAGACAGCTACAATGAGCAGTTCTTC
NA NA TRBJ2-7 TRBV12-3/TRBV12-4 CASSSGSVYSYEQYF TGTGCCAGCAGTTCAGGTAGCGTGTACTCCTACGAGCAGTACTTC
NA many TRBJ1-3 TRBV7-2 CASSPQIGNTIYF TGTGCCAGCAGCCCGCAGATCGGAAACACCATATATTTT
NA many TRBJ1-1 TRBV6-1 CASRAGRENTEAFF TGTGCCAGCAGAGCGGGACGGGAGAACACTGAAGCTTTCTTT
NA many TRBJ1-1 TRBV5-4 CASMKDPNTEAFF TGTGCCAGTATGAAGGATCCGAACACTGAAGCTTTCTTT
TRBD1 many TRBJ1-2 TRBV6-6 CASSYSGTGGYGYTF TGTGCCAGCAGTTACTCCGGGACAGGGGGATATGGCTACACCTTC
NA many TRBJ2-3 TRBV27 CASKFTDTQYF TGTGCCAGCAAGTTCACAGATACGCAGTATTTT
TRBD1 many TRBJ1-1 TRBV18 CASSPGTGSYTEAFF TGTGCCAGCTCACCTGGGACAGGGAGCTACACTGAAGCTTTCTTT